This record concerns one T cell receptor beta chain sequence. The CDR3 extends over 12 amino acids. V gave up 0 bases and J gave up 4 bases, with 3 bases separating them. Looked up from germline, CDR1 is KGHSH and CDR2 is LQKENI. The data originate from a study of blood T cell repertoires in COVID-19. Study-wide background: COVID-19 samples from acute and convalescent phases originated in the United States, Italy and Spain.

TCRdb's copy holds only in-frame clones and misses some; the assay was immunoSEQ multiplex PCR. The data hold approximately 250,000 clones, with about nine tenths observed a single time. The sequence was obtained from a middle-aged woman with acute COVID-19. The chain uses TRBV18 and TRBJ1-2; D gene unclear. The sample taken for sequencing was PBMCs or T cells enriched from blood (not recorded which). CDR3 loop: CASSPPSYGYTF. The CDR3 DNA reads as TGTGCCAGCTCACCACCGAGCTATGGCTACACCTTC. The complete variable domain, with remaining parts taken from reference TRBV18 and TRBJ1-2, reads NAGVMQNPRHLVRRRGQEARLRCSPMKGHSHVYWYRQLPEEGLKFMVYLQKENIIDESGMPKERFSAEFPKEGPSILRIQQVVRGDSAAYFCASSPPSYGYTFGSGTRLTVV.